This T cell receptor (beta chain) originates from a study of shared clonotypes between healthy human individuals. Study conclusions and caveats: Large sequencing depth failed to make sorted-subset sequencing complete, rarefaction showed.

Cells designated naive CD8 were CD45RO-negative and were positively selected for CCR7, with terminally differentiated effector memory CD45RA+ cells excluded. Notes on this clone: The antigen remains undetermined. The sample carries other DNA sequences with the same CDR3.

Germline-derived CDR1 and CDR2 are SGHRS and YFSETQ. The CDR3 spans 12 residues. V was clipped by 4 bases and J by 2 bases, with 7 bases between them. Sorted-subset replicate PCRs used about 0.2 ug DNA, about 30,000 T cell genomes. This table comes from immunoSEQ multiplex PCR, and its TCRdb copy is limited to in-frame clones, with some not included. The data hold 600,000 or so clones, with roughly 98% observed a single time. What was sequenced was naive CD8+ T cells sorted from blood. This TCR came from a man under 40 in good health. The genes are TRBV5-1 and TRBJ2-7, with D uncertain. The CDR3 reads CASSLGAYEQYF. The CDR3 DNA sequence: TGCGCCAGCAGCCTCGGAGCCTACGAGCAGTACTTC.